A single sample is the source of the 8 T cell receptor beta chains below, sequenced in a study of blood T cells in healthy people across ages. A J-beta primer mix and a sample-barcoded 5' primer were used in a second PCR of about 7 to 12 cycles. TCRdb reprocessed the 5' RACE reads via MiXCR and lists one record per CDR3 protein. The sample lists around 870,000 distinct CDR3 sequences; 29% were seen once. Sequences were obtained from blood. These receptors originate from a woman of 80 years or more in good health.

This clonotype was seen ten or more times. CDR3 amino acids: CSASIAGGRSYNEQFF. The CDR3 DNA is TGCAGTGCTAGCATAGCGGGGGGTCGCTCCTACAATGAGCAGTTCTTC. The chain uses TRBV20-1 and TRBJ2-1, with 10 nucleotides matching TRBD2. The V gene end was trimmed by 3 bases and the J gene end by 0 bases; junction bases not matched to a gene: 5. Germline CDR1 reads DFQATT; CDR2 reads SNEGSKA (reference sequence). The CDR3 consists of 16 residues.

As concerns this clonotype: This may arise from a read error, as a much more abundant clone is one base away. This CDR3 is CASSLLGANVPTF. DNA of the CDR3: TGCGCCAGCAGCTTGCTGGGGGCCAACGTCCCGACTTTC. This chain joins TRBV5-1 and TRBJ2-6, with a tentative D call TRBD1 (6 bases). The CDR3 totals 13 residues. The germline gives CDR1 SGHRS, CDR2 YFSETQ. The full variable domain, rest sourced from reference TRBV5-1 and TRBJ2-6, is KAGVTQTPRYLIKTRGQQVTLSCSPISGHRSVSWYQQTPGQGLQFLFEYFSETQRNKGNFPGRFSGRQFSNSRSEMNVSTLELGDSALYLCASSLLGANVPTFGAGSRLTVL.

This clonotype was observed many times. CDR3 amino acids: CASSFQTSQETQYF. The DNA for the CDR3 is TGTGCCAGCAGCTTCCAGACTAGCCAAGAGACCCAGTACTTC. The chain employs TRBV7-2 and TRBJ2-5; D perhaps matches TRBD2 (6 bases). The CDR3 totals 14 residues. The ends were cut back, 3 bases at V and 1 base at J, with 9 bases in the middle. The germline V gene has CDR1 SGHTA and CDR2 FQGNSA.

This clonotype was observed a few times. The chain employs TRBV18 and TRBJ1-4; 8 bases match TRBD1. V dropped 6 bases and J dropped 7; count of bases not matched to a gene: 10. The CDR3 has 15 amino acids. CDR1 and CDR2 (germline): KGHSH, LQKENI. The CDR3 DNA sequence: TGTGCCAGCTCGACTGGAGGACAGGGTAGTGAAAAACTGTTTTTT. Protein sequence: CASSTGGQGSEKLFF.

To note about this clonotype: One junction end does not reproduce the germline sequence, and a read error may be involved. The chain is built from TRBV20-1 and TRBJ2-1; 9 nucleotides agree with TRBD1. This CDR3 is built from 13 residues. Germline V gives CDR1 DFQATT, CDR2 SNEGSKA (reference sequence). For the CDR3, the DNA is TGCAGTGCTATAACAGGGGGCGGGTACGAGCAGGTCTTC. Translation: CSAITGGGYEQVF.

This clonotype came up a few times. V gene TRBV11-2 combines with J gene TRBJ2-4; TRBD2 aligns across 13 bases. The J call is doubtful: the DNA matches TRBJ2-7 better. The CDR3 length is 16 residues. The germline V gene has CDR1 SGHAT and CDR2 FQNNGV. In nucleotides, the CDR3 is TGTGCCAGCAGCTTTGGACTAGCGGGGGAGATCTACGAGCAGTACTTC. It codes for CASSFGLAGEIYEQYF.

A few counts support this clonotype. This sequence joins TRBV6-6 and TRBJ1-1; the D is unclear. The CDR3 loop spans 11 amino acids. Germline CDR1 is MNHNY and CDR2 is SVGAGI (reference sequence). Trimming took 6 bases from V and 7 from J, leaving 9 bases between them. CDR3 in DNA: TGTGCCAGCAGACTGGGCGGTGAAGCTTTCTTT. Residues: CASRLGGEAFF.

This clonotype was observed a few times. One junction end does not reproduce the germline sequence, and a read error may be involved. The V gene is TRBV6-2 or TRBV6-3, the J gene TRBJ2-7; 10 positions agree with TRBD2. This CDR3 spans 17 amino acids. The V gene's germline CDR1 is MNHEY and CDR2 SVGEGT. The CDR3 bases are TGTGTCAGCAGTTATAATCAAGGACTAGCGGATTCCTACGAGCAGTACTTC. Translation: CVSSYNQGLADSYEQYF.